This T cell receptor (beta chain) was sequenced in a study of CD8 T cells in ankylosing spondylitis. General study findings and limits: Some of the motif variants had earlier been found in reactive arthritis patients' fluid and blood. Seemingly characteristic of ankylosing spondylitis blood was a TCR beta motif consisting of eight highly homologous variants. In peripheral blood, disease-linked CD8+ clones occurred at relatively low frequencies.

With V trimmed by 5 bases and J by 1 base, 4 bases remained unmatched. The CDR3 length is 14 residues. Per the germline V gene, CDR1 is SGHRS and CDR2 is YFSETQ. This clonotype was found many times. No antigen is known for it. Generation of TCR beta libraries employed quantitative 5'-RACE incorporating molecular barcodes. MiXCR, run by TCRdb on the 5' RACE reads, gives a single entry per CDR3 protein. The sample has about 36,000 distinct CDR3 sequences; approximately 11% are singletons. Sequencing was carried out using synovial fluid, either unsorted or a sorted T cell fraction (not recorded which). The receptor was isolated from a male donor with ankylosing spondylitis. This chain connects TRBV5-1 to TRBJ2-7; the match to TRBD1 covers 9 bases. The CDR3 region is CASRQQGASYEQYF. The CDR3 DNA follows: TGCGCCAGCAGGCAACAGGGGGCATCCTACGAGCAGTACTTC.